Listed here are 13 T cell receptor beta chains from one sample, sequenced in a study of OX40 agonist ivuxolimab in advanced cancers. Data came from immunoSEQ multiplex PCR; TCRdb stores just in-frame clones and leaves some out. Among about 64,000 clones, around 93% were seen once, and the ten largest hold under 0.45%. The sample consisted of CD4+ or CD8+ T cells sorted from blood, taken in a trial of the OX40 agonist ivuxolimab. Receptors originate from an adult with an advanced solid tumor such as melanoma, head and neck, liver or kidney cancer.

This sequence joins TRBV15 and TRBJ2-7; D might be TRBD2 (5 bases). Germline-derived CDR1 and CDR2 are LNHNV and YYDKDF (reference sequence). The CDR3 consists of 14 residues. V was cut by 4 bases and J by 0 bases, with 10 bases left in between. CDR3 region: CATSTQRSSYEQYF. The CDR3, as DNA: TGTGCCACCAGCACCCAGCGGTCCTCCTACGAGCAGTACTTC.

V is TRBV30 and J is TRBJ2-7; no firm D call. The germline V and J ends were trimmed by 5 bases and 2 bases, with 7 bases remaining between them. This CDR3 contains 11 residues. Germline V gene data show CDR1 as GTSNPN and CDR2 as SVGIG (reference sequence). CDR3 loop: CAWSRTYEQYF. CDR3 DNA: TGTGCCTGGTCGAGGACCTACGAGCAGTACTTC.

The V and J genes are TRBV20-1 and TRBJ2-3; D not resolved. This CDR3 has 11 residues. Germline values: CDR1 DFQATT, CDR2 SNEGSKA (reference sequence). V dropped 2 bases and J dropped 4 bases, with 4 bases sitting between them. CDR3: CSARSPDTQYF. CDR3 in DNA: TGCAGTGCTAGAAGTCCAGATACGCAGTATTTT.

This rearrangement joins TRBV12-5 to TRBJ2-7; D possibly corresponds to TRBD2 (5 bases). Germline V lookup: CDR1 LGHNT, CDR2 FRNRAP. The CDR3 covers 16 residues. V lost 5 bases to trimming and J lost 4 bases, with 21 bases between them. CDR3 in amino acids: CASGPGLASLLYEQYF. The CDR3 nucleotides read TGTGCTAGTGGTCCCGGTTTGGCTAGCCTACTTTACGAGCAGTACTTC. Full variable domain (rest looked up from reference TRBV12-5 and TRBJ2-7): DARVTQTPRHKVTEMGQEVTMRCQPILGHNTVFWYRQTMMQGLELLAYFRNRAPLDDSGMPKDRFSAEMPDATLATLKIQPSEPRDSAVYFCASGPGLASLLYEQYFGPGTRLTVT.

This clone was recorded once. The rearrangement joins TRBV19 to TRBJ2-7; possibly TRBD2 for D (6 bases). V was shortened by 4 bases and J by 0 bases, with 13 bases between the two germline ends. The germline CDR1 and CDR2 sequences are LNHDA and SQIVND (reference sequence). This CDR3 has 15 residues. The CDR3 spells CASSTQRASSYEQYF. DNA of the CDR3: TGTGCCAGTAGTACACAGCGGGCGAGCTCCTACGAGCAGTACTTC.

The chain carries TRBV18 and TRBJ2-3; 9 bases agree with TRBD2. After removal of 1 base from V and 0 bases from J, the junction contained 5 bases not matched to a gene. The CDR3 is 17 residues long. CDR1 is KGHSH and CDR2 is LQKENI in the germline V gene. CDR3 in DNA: TGTGCCAGCTCACCACTGCCTAGCGGGGCTAGCACAGATACGCAGTATTTT. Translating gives CASSPLPSGASTDTQYF.

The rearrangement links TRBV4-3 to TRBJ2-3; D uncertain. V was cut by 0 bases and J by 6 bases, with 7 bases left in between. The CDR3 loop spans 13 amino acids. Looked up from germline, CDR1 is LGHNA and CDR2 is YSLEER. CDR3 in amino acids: CASSQDFGDTQYF. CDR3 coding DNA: TGCGCCAGCAGCCAAGATTTCGGGGATACGCAGTATTTT.

The CDR3 loop is CASRRQPTDTQYF. The CDR3 DNA follows: TGTGCCAGTAGACGACAGCCCACAGATACGCAGTATTTT. The chain carries TRBV19 and TRBJ2-3, with a weak D call TRBD1 (5 bases). The V end was cut by 6 bases, the J end by 2 bases, with 9 bases between. The CDR3 consists of 13 residues. CDR1 and CDR2 from the germline V gene are LNHDA and SQIVND (reference sequence).

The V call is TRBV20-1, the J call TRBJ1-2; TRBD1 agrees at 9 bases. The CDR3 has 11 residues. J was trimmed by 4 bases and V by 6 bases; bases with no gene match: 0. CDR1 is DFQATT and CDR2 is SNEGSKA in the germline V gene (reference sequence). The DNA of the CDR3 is TGCAGTGCGGGACAGGGCTATGGCTACACCTTC. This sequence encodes CSAGQGYGYTF.

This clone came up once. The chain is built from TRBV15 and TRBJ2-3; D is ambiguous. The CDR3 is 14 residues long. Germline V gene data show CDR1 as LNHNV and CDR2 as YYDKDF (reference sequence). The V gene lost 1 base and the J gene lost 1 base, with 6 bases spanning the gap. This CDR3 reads CATSRADRTDTQYF. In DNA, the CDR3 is TGTGCCACCAGCAGAGCGGACCGCACAGATACGCAGTATTTT.

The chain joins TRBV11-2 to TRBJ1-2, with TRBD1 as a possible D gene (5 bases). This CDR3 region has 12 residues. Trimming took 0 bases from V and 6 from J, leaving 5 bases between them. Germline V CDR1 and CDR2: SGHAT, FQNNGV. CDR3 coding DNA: TGTGCCAGCAGCTTAGAAGGGGATGGCTACACCTTC. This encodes CASSLEGDGYTF.

The CDR3: CASSQGYTNTGELFF. The CDR3 nucleotides read TGTGCCAGCAGTCAGGGGTATACGAACACCGGGGAGCTGTTTTTT. This rearrangement joins TRBV11-2 to TRBJ2-2, with D possibly being TRBD1 (6 bases). The germline V gene has CDR1 SGHAT and CDR2 FQNNGV. This CDR3 is built from 15 residues. V was trimmed by 6 bases and J by 0 bases, leaving 11 bases between them.

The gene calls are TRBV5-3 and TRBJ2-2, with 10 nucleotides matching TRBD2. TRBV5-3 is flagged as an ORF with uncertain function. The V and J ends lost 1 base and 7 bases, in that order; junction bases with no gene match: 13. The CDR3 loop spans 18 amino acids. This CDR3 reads CARSLMVLAGVGSGELFF. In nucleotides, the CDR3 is TGTGCCAGAAGCTTGATGGTTCTAGCGGGAGTAGGGAGCGGGGAGCTGTTTTTT.